This TCR beta chain was documented in a study of regulatory T cells in long-lasting Graves disease. This clonotype has at least ten counts. This sample's time point: newly diagnosed GD, antithyroid drugs for less than 3 months. The TCR library was made from RNA that had been extracted from PBMCs in TRIzol. V trimming: 5 bases; J trimming: 0 bases; junction bases outside the gene matches: 2. The CDR3 extends over 14 amino acids. Germline values: CDR1 SGHTS, CDR2 YDEGEE. Relying on iRepertoire HTBI primers and Arm-PCR of CDR3 regions, the team built TCR beta libraries. TCRdb ran MiXCR on the multiplex PCR reads and lists one entry per CDR3 protein. The sample includes about 470,000 distinct CDR3 sequences, around 15% of them seen just once. These data were also filed under a second study, of T cells in Graves' hyperthyroidism and ophthalmopathy. That source notes: The primer set for the first-round RT-PCR of the TCR CDR3 was HTBI. Stable hyperthyroidism was told apart from ophthalmopathy by a model built on 13 V-J features.

The material sequenced was peripheral blood mononuclear cells (PBMCs), taken at new diagnosis, from a patient treated with antithyroid drugs. The chain couples TRBV5-8 to TRBJ2-7; 10 bases line up with TRBD1. The clonotype was recovered from a middle-aged man with Graves disease. The CDR3 DNA sequence: TGTGCCAGCAGAAGACAGGGGGCCTCCTACGAGCAGTACTTC. It yields the protein CASRRQGASYEQYF.